These T cell receptor beta chains were read from a single sample in a study of CD8+CD57+ T cells in acquired aplastic anemia. TCRdb used MiXCR to reprocess the reads, holding one entry per CDR3 protein. This repertoire shows a few hundred thousand distinct CDR3 sequences, around three fifths found once; its top ten account for around 8%. The sequencing input was sorted CD4+, CD8+, or CD8+CD57+ T cells (not recorded which) from PBMCs. These receptors were collected from a human donor with severe aplastic anemia or a healthy control (not recorded which). CDR3s include the opening cysteine and the closing phenylalanine or tryptophan.

cdr3_aa,v_call,j_call
CASSLGHSGSGANVLTF,TRBV7-6,TRBJ2-6
CASTLSEFGYNEQFF,TRBV7-6,TRBJ2-1
CASSLVGEIETQYF,TRBV7-9,TRBJ2-5
CASSLRDFGYQETQYF,TRBV7-8,TRBJ2-5
CASSAGQGAGYTF,TRBV5-6,TRBJ1-2
CASSFSQGNEQYF,TRBV7-8,TRBJ2-7
CASSLTRPSSAGQGNTGELFF,TRBV7-3,TRBJ2-2
CASSLGQGRSEAFF,TRBV7-3,TRBJ1-1
CSARATGGSDTDTQYF,TRBV20-1,TRBJ2-3
CASRPMDKSHTEAFF,TRBV2,TRBJ1-1
CSATILSGNTIYF,TRBV20-1,TRBJ1-3
CATGRDRGYGYTF,TRBV6-5,TRBJ1-2
CASSPDRAGETQCF,TRBV7-9,TRBJ2-5
CASSSTGTEAFF,TRBV2,TRBJ1-1
CASSLDGGYNSPLHF,TRBV7-6,TRBJ1-6
CSARPLAGGETQYF,TRBV20-1,TRBJ2-5
CSALGGPQETQYF,TRBV20-1,TRBJ2-5
CASSLSGIGGRRDTQYF,TRBV7-8,TRBJ2-3
CAISEPTLSTDTQYF,TRBV10-3,TRBJ2-3
CSATGGMNTEAFF,TRBV20-1,TRBJ1-1
CAWNSAEGQPQHF,TRBV30,TRBJ1-5
CASSQGLAVNGYTF,TRBV4-1,TRBJ1-2
CSATPQGNEQYF,TRBV20-1,TRBJ2-7
CASSELEGSSYNSPLHF,TRBV25-1,TRBJ1-6
CASRTSGRAYNEQFF,TRBV24-1,NA
CASSFSLSLQEETQYF,TRBV7-9,TRBJ2-5
CASHRRSLSEAFF,TRBV19,TRBJ1-1
CASSYLLIYYNSPLHF,TRBV5-6,TRBJ1-6
CSVHSPTTDTQYF,TRBV29-1,TRBJ2-3
CAGRTLWDDDTQYF,TRBV6-6,TRBJ2-3
CASSNTGTGYGYTF,TRBV19,TRBJ1-2
CASSPTGTRNQPQHF,TRBV18,TRBJ1-5
CSVDAVENYGYTF,TRBV29-1,TRBJ1-2
CASSQEGRGDGTTGELFF,TRBV4-2,TRBJ2-2
CASSEGLPGGTDTQYF,TRBV10-2,TRBJ2-3
CASSLGQLNQPQHF,TRBV6-5,TRBJ1-5
CAISEWGSGGATHEQFF,TRBV10-3,TRBJ2-1
CASSIDPRGEQYF,TRBV19,TRBJ2-7
CASTQTSAYNEQFF,TRBV7-8,TRBJ2-1
CASSVTTVNTEAFF,TRBV9,TRBJ1-1
CANDKGGTQYF,TRBV9,TRBJ2-3
CASSLDLNSPLHF,TRBV11-3,TRBJ1-6
CASSVRANSPLHF,TRBV6-4,TRBJ1-6
CASSMGTGSYEQFF,TRBV19,TRBJ2-1
CSAPDDLSGGADTQYF,TRBV20-1,TRBJ2-3
CSARDRLEAFF,TRBV20-1,TRBJ1-1
CSARDYREDALHF,TRBV20-1,TRBJ1-6
CASSRTSGGVLSSYNEQFF,TRBV19,TRBJ2-1
CASKVNTEAFF,TRBV19,TRBJ1-1
CSVEQTGRKTSSYEQYF,TRBV29-1,TRBJ2-7